This T cell receptor (beta chain) was recovered during a study of cytomegalovirus exposure and HLA in healthy donors (dated by TCRdb to about 2017). Broadly, across the study: An earlier analysis of several hundred of the donors reported roughly 300 Gb of sequence data and 100 million to 130 million unique TCR beta sequences from 150 million to 200 million T cells. Among roughly 400 genotyped donors of the cohort, an average of approximately 200,000 unique TCR beta nucleotide sequences was sequenced per donor, of which 15% to 20% were non-productive. A later genetic analysis took genome-wide SNP genotypes for about 55% of the roughly 670 donors and used that subset as a discovery cohort. Donor age, sex, ethnicity and CMV serostatus were compiled alongside the repertoire data. A later analysis re-analyzed previously published TCR beta repertoires from 500 to 700 donors and added high-resolution HLA genotyping to study TCR occurrence patterns. The study aimed to test whether cataloging public T cell receptors could reveal signatures of past pathogen exposure. The number of typed donors differed by locus: about 620-630 for A, B, C, DRB1 and DQB1; approximately 520 for DQA1; roughly 600 for DPA1; and some 430 for DPB1. The genetic ancestry cluster associated with self-reported Caucasian donors included about four fifths of the roughly 390 genotyped donors. HLA typing included class I and class II loci at four-digit resolution. In the later analysis, no new phenotypic data were used to find candidate immune exposures; instead, reliance was placed on TCR beta sequences and their occurrence across donors. Around 300 gigabases of sequencing data and tens of millions of unique TCR sequences were included in an early release covering around 600 HLA-typed donors. An earlier analysis of 587 of the donors used high-throughput TCR beta sequencing to judge whether each TCR beta V gene segment behaved as functional or pseudogenic. The study profiled the T cell repertoires of more than 500 subjects by immunosequencing and related them to cytomegalovirus serostatus. Along with the approximately 700-subject first cohort, a separate validation cohort of over a hundred different subjects was used. To predict cytomegalovirus infection status, the study combined high-throughput TCR immunosequencing, statistical association of individual TCRs with disease status, and machine learning. Five DR-DQ haplotypes were treated as single units for association and clustering because of strong linkage in the cohort. All discovery cohort repertoires had been generated on a single sequencing platform. What the research found in general, with its limitations: Some IMGT-functional V segments, including TRBV6-2 and TRBV6-3, could not be told apart with the 87-base-pair reads, so those segments were excluded. Roughly uniform sequencing depth across donors was assumed in presence/absence analyses, although this assumption may not hold. A total of fewer than 200 TCR beta chains were listed by the study as associated with cytomegalovirus. In a later analysis, HLA-associated TCR beta chains were found to be more clonally expanded and to have lower generation probabilities than equally common non-associated chains. A later analysis reported that several top co-occurrence clusters appeared linked to parvovirus B19, influenza, CMV and Epstein-Barr virus. HLA typing was unavailable for some donors at each locus, so association tests used only the typed subset. A cluster of highly shared sequence variants was judged likely to be a technical artifact of the sequencing pipeline. Because counts were too low, about 18 rarely observed V segments, including chromosome 9 orphons, were excluded from the earlier analysis of 587 of the donors. In vitro tests confirmed that a few of the cytomegalovirus-associated TCR beta chains recognize cytomegalovirus antigens. According to a later analysis, most CMV-associated TCR beta chains appeared to be HLA-restricted, and the HLA associations seemed to be driven largely by CMV exposure. In an earlier analysis of approximately 590 of the donors, most TCR beta V segments were observed in productive rearrangements about 90% or about 30% of the time, broadly matching IMGT annotations. Most TCR sequences were observed very rarely across donors, whereas some public TCRs were present in many individuals. Correlated functional status among segregating V segments might reflect linkage disequilibrium, but an unknown experimental factor could not be ruled out. Immune exposure information for the cohort was limited to CMV serostatus. In a later analysis, the rate of TCR association differed among HLA loci, with DRB1 alleles having the most associated TCRs and HLA-C alleles having the fewest. A further reported finding was that TCR beta sequences accurately predicted the HLA-A and HLA-B alleles for most subjects in the first cohort. In this cohort, only TCR beta chains were sequenced, and detectable features were limited by the absence of alpha or paired-chain data. At a false discovery rate of 0.05, a later analysis linked fewer than 20,000 TCR beta sequences to specific HLA alleles. When HLA alleles, especially DR and DQ, strongly co-occurred, attributing TCR associations to individual alleles was difficult. According to a later genetic analysis, donors in an Asian-associated ancestry cluster had fewer N-insertions in productive TCRs than the approximately 700-donor mean. The authors suggested that the approach could potentially be generalized to other disease states and immunological phenotypes. The classifier was reported to diagnose cytomegalovirus status with high specificity and sensitivity in both the original cohort and the validation cohort. A later genetic analysis associated a missense DCLRE1C variant with V-gene and J-gene trimming of TCR beta chains, and an independent cohort replicated the association.

Note on this clone: Its antigen is not yet known. Qualities for individual bases were not recorded, and no much larger clone is one base off. Other DNA sequences in the same sample also yield this CDR3.

In total, approximately 610 healthy bone marrow donors made up the cohort. At the time of sampling, all cohort members were nominally healthy, though unrecorded immune exposures were likely present. The donor was CMV seronegative and belonged to the group of under 400 seronegative cohort members. Each donor provided a peripheral blood sample, and peripheral blood mononuclear cells were used for TCR beta sequencing. Genomic DNA extraction from the blood cell samples was performed with the Qiagen DNeasy Blood Extraction Kit. The germline V gene encodes CDR1 MNHNS and CDR2 SASEGT. The V end gives up 4 bases and the J end 4 bases, leaving 6 bases in the junction not matched to a gene. The CDR3 holds 14 amino acids from the cysteine to the phenylalanine. The kept DNA is CDR3 alone, 42 bases in frame from the first base. Library preparation was by the immunoSEQ multiplex PCR assay. For the multiplex PCR, a mixture combining 60 forward primers for TCR Vbeta segments and 13 reverse primers for TCR Jbeta segments was used. Amplification of the CDR3 region of rearranged TCR beta genes was performed with a multiplex PCR assay on genomic DNA. Amplified TCR beta libraries were sequenced as 87-base-pair reads on the Illumina HiSeq System. In the original analysis: Across the 700 or so repertoires, a later analysis counted about 81 million unique TCR beta chains, some 11 million of which were shared by at least two donors. A nearest-neighbor algorithm error-corrected the raw reads and collapsed the reads into unique sequences, merging closely related sequences to remove PCR and sequencing errors. To assign V, D and J gene segments, CDR3 sequences were aligned to IMGT reference sequences. For a sequence to be retained, a match of at least six nucleotides was required to both a V gene segment and a J gene segment. A rearrangement was called productive if the CDR3 had no stop codons and remained in frame with V and J, and every other rearrangement was called non-productive. Following IMGT convention, CDR3 was defined as the stretch from the second conserved V-encoded cysteine up to the conserved J-encoded phenylalanine. In an earlier analysis of more than 550 of the donors, sequences lacking an unambiguous match to a single V gene segment were excluded. In an earlier analysis of 450 to 700 of the donors, V segments were called functional above 56.7% productive rearrangements and were called segregating when the between-donor standard deviation exceeded 5%. A statistical classification framework was built to diagnose cytomegalovirus status from the catalog of TCR beta chain sequences. A later analysis assigned V and J genes by comparing TCR nucleotide sequences with IMGT/GENE-DB human TR gene sequences. In a later analysis, CDR3 sequences and most-parsimonious VDJ recombination scenarios were assigned using the TCRdist pipeline. In a later analysis, every TCR beta chain was defined by the combination of its CDR3 amino acid sequence and its V-gene family, and reads without a unique V-gene family were dropped. To address suspected cross-contamination and a sequencing artifact, a later analysis removed a few hundred highly shared, low-generation-probability nucleotide sequences. In a later analysis, a clonal expansion index was calculated for each public chain from normalized within-repertoire ranks of inferred template counts. In a later analysis, generation probabilities were computed with a VDJ recombination model fitted to out-of-frame rearrangements, and the resulting probabilities were checked against IGoR. In a later analysis, TCR-TCR, TCR-HLA and TCR-CMV co-occurrence was scored with hypergeometric tests, and a repertoire-size bias correction was applied to TCR pairs. False discovery rates were estimated in a later analysis by permuting HLA or CMV assignments 20 times. In a later analysis, co-occurring TCRs were grouped with DBSCAN, and TCRdist sequence similarity was added when clustering was performed within HLA-allele-positive subsets. Repertoires with fewer than 30,000 or more than 120,000 public chains were left out of co-occurrence clustering, as were about five repertoires with anomalous nucleotide sharing. This is the immuneACCESS table as TCRdb keeps it, with only in-frame sequences that have V and J called. A part of the clones is gone; compared with another copy, unresolved V genes explain less than half, and the rest is unexplained. V and J calls plus clone size are reproduced from that table; the DNA served to infer D and trimming. The sample profile shows approximately 190,000 clones; over 70% of them were found once. Together, the top ten hold roughly 1.3% of the sample.

Sequenced sample: PBMCs. The rearrangement joined TRBV6-1 to TRBJ2-7; 8 bases in the junction line up with TRBD1. The receptor comes from a man aged 30 to 45 in good health and CMV-seronegative. The CDR3 region: CASSAGQGLYEQYF. The nucleotides read TGTGCCAGCAGTGCTGGACAGGGATTGTACGAGCAGTACTTC.